The 5 T cell receptor beta chains listed next were all sequenced from one sample in a study of early T cells in non-severe SARS-CoV-2 infection. TCRdb redid the calling of the 5' RACE reads with MiXCR, one entry per CDR3 protein. Among 30,000 to 40,000 distinct CDR3 sequences listed, around 4.6% were seen once. The sample taken for sequencing was whole blood. The receptor set was obtained from an adult who was a healthcare worker with PCR-confirmed SARS-CoV-2 infection or an uninfected control (not recorded which).

This clonotype appeared a few times. The chain couples TRBV10-1 to TRBJ2-5, with unresolved D. Trimming pared 2 bases from V and 4 bases from J, leaving 8 bases between. The CDR3 covers 13 residues. Germline V lookup: CDR1 WNHNN, CDR2 SYGVQD (reference sequence). The CDR3 here is CASSEMAVETQYF. Here the CDR3 DNA reads TGCGCCAGCAGTGAGATGGCGGTAGAGACCCAGTACTTC.

This clonotype was picked up a small number of times. The rearrangement uses TRBV7-2 and TRBJ2-7; D gene uncertain. The V and J ends lost 1 base and 3 bases respectively, with 10 bases between them. The germline CDR1 and CDR2 sequences are SGHTA and FQGNSA. This CDR3 region has 14 residues. DNA for the CDR3: TGTGCCAGCAGCTTAGGCCGGCAGGTCTACGAGCAGTACTTC. Translation gives CASSLGRQVYEQYF.

This clonotype came up many times. The chain's CDR3 is CASSNGRTVSNQPQHF. The CDR3 DNA sequence: TGTGCCAGTAGTAATGGTAGGACAGTGAGCAATCAGCCCCAGCATTTT. The chain has TRBV19 and TRBJ1-5; a weak D match, TRBD1 (6 bases). Per the germline V gene, CDR1 is LNHDA and CDR2 is SQIVND (reference sequence). The ends were cut back, 4 bases at V and 1 base at J, with 14 bases in the middle. The CDR3 is 16 amino acids.

In its sample, this clonotype was seen many times. The chain couples TRBV7-9 to TRBJ1-3; D not certain. CDR1 is SEHNR, CDR2 FQNEAQ, per germline (reference sequence). This CDR3 region has 11 residues. V was trimmed by 6 bases and J by 6 bases, leaving 6 bases between them. CDR3 bases: TGTGCCAGCAGTTTTGTAAACACCATATATTTT. Encoded protein: CASSFVNTIYF.

This clonotype was detected a few times. The chain uses TRBV12-3 or TRBV12-4 and TRBJ1-1, with 7 bases identical to TRBD1. The V segment lost 6 bases and the J segment 1 base; nucleotides outside the gene matches: 11. CDR3 length equals 16 residues. This CDR3 reads CASRSNRGLRNTEAFF. The CDR3 coding sequence is TGTGCCAGCAGAAGCAACAGGGGTCTGAGGAACACTGAAGCTTTCTTT.